The present entry profiles one TCR beta chain with its context. The data belong to a study of spatial heterogeneity in lung cancer. At the level of the study: TCR and UMI combinations that were unique each appeared, on average, more than ten times in raw reads.

Trimming cost V 5 bases and J 5 bases, with 12 bases left between them. The CDR3 has 13 residues. CDR1 and CDR2 from the germline V gene are SGHAT and FQDESV (reference sequence). The time point is: sample taken at primary tumor resection. Whole RNA obtained from tumor, nontumor lung or frozen PBMC underwent sequencing without sorting. TCRdb reprocessed the 5' RACE reads with MiXCR, giving one entry per CDR3 protein. The data contain tens of thousands of distinct CDR3 sequences, approximately 12% of them singletons. The TCR was taken from a male donor with early-stage non-small cell lung cancer. This chain links TRBV11-1 with TRBJ1-1; D is unresolved. The sample here was PBMCs, taken at surgery. The CDR3 protein is CASSKSSGTEAFF. CDR3 in DNA: TGTGCCAGCAGCAAATCTTCAGGAACTGAAGCTTTCTTT.